In this sample, the clone carrying this T cell receptor (beta chain) turned up a few times. The record originates from a study of T-cell reconstitution after alpha-beta-depleted transplantation in children. Unique molecular identifiers were incorporated when the TCRbeta library was constructed. TCRdb analysed the PCR reads with MiXCR anew, one entry per CDR3 protein. The table shows 70,000 to 95,000 distinct CDR3 sequences, with 10% to 15% occurring only once. This specimen was PBMCs from the stem cell graft donor, taken from the stem cell graft. This clonotype was obtained from a human donor who donated a stem cell graft to a child with inherited bone marrow failure.

The chain's CDR3 is CASSPGGYNEQFF. Written as DNA, the CDR3 is TGTGCCAGCAGCCCCGGGGGGTACAATGAGCAGTTCTTC. This chain joins TRBV7-9 and TRBJ2-1, with 7 bases lining up with TRBD2. With V trimmed by 5 bases and J by 4 bases, 2 bases remained unmatched. Germline-derived CDR1 and CDR2 are SEHNR and FQNEAQ (reference sequence). The CDR3 has 13 amino acids.